This T cell receptor beta chain was documented in a study of Ad26.COV2.S vaccination and SARS-CoV-2 variants. Method: immunoSEQ multiplex PCR; TCRdb's copy keeps in-frame clones and lacks some. The sample has about 350,000 clones, around 88% seen once; the top ten hold 9.5% to 12%. The sample's treatment: roughly 19 received Ad26.COV2.S at low or high dose, single or two shots; roughly five received placebo; per-sample allocation not given. The study sampled participants on day 63 after the first vaccine or placebo injection. Participants' vaccine, an Ad26 vector, delivered Wuhan-strain SARS-CoV-2 spike. Germline loops: CDR1 LGHNA, CDR2 YNFKEQ. V lost 0 bases and J 5 bases, leaving 11 bases between the germline ends. The CDR3 totals 15 residues.

This clonotype was obtained from a person aged 18-60 years who received the Ad26.COV2.S COVID-19 vaccine or a placebo. Sequencing used peripheral blood, obtained in a trial of Ad26.COV2.S vaccine versus placebo. The chain recombines TRBV4-2 with TRBJ1-5, with D possibly matching TRBD1 (6 bases). CDR3 DNA sequence: TGTGCCAGCAGCCAAGATGGGGGCATCGATCAGCCCCAGCATTTT. This gives the protein CASSQDGGIDQPQHF.